Each of the 14 T cell receptor beta chains below was sequenced from the same sample in a study of T-cell reconstitution after alpha-beta-depleted transplantation in children. Molecular barcoding with unique molecular identifiers was used for the TCRbeta library. TCRdb re-called the PCR reads with MiXCR, one entry per CDR3 protein. The sample has around 480,000 distinct CDR3 sequences; about 31% are singletons. Material: PBMCs from the stem cell graft donor, obtained from the stem cell graft. These receptors all stem from a human donor who donated a stem cell graft to a child with aplastic anemia.

The chain combines TRBV5-1 with TRBJ2-1; 8 bases fit TRBD2. Germline values: CDR1 SGHRS, CDR2 YFSETQ. Germline trimming cut 2 bases from V and 9 bases from J; bases unmatched to any gene: 10. This CDR3 comprises 15 residues. The CDR3 sequence: CASSFISGTSIEQFF. CDR3 nucleotides: TGCGCCAGCAGCTTTATCTCCGGGACTAGTATTGAGCAGTTCTTC.

V is TRBV15 and J is TRBJ2-3; D is ambiguous. V lost 2 bases, J lost 0 bases, and 15 bases lay in between. The CDR3 is 17 amino acids. Per the germline V gene, CDR1 is LNHNV and CDR2 is YYDKDF (reference sequence). In DNA, the CDR3 is TGTGCCACCAGCAGAAGGATAGCCGACCCAAGCACAGATACGCAGTATTTT. This encodes CATSRRIADPSTDTQYF.

J is TRBJ2-1 and V is TRBV24-1; 9 bases map to TRBD1. Looked up from germline, CDR1 is KGHDR and CDR2 is SFDVKD. The V and J ends lost 3 bases and 7 bases, in that order; junction bases with no gene match: 21. This CDR3 region has 20 residues. The CDR3 coding sequence is TGTGCCACCAGTGATGCGTCTGTGACAGGGGGTTTGGGGTCGACAAATGAGCAGTTCTTC. Translation: CATSDASVTGGLGSTNEQFF.

This clonotype appeared a few times. The J gene is TRBJ1-4, the V gene TRBV5-1; 7 bases agree with TRBD1. Germline lookup yields CDR1 SGHRS and CDR2 YFSETQ. J lost 3 bases, V lost 5 bases, and 7 bases had no gene match. CDR3 length: 15 amino acids. The CDR3 protein is CASRSTGTANEKLFF. For the CDR3, the DNA is TGCGCCAGCAGATCGACCGGGACAGCTAATGAAAAACTGTTTTTT.

The chain has TRBV19 and TRBJ1-1; 9 bases align to TRBD1. CDR3 size: 15 residues. V shed 2 bases and J 1 base; nucleotides not matched to a gene: 2. Germline CDR1 and CDR2: LNHDA and SQIVND (reference sequence). The CDR3 sequence: CASSIWDRANTEAFF. The CDR3, as DNA: TGTGCCAGTAGTATATGGGACAGGGCGAACACTGAAGCTTTCTTT. The whole variable domain, remainder taken from reference TRBV19 and TRBJ1-1, is DGGITQSPKYLFRKEGQNVTLSCEQNLNHDAMYWYRQDPGQGLRLIYYSQIVNDFQKGDIAEGYSVSREKKESFPLTVTSAQKNPTAFYLCASSIWDRANTEAFFGQGTRLTVV.

The chain combines TRBV20-1 with TRBJ1-2; D ambiguous. Germline assignment: CDR1 DFQATT and CDR2 SNEGSKA (reference sequence). The CDR3 runs to 14 residues. The DNA of the CDR3 is TGCAGACCGTGGACTGCGGCCCTTTCGGGGGGCTACACCTTC. Residues: CRPWTAALSGGYTF.

The chain uses TRBV20-1 and TRBJ1-5; D not certain. CDR3 length: 14 residues. The V and J ends lost 3 bases and 2 bases respectively, with 11 bases between them. In germline, CDR1 is DFQATT, CDR2 SNEGSKA (reference sequence). The CDR3 loop reads CSARGFPGNQPQHF. In DNA, the CDR3 is TGCAGTGCTAGGGGCTTTCCGGGCAATCAGCCCCAGCATTTT.

This clonotype was found a few times. The chain recombines TRBV19 with TRBJ2-1, with D maybe TRBD1 (5 bases). Germline CDR1 reads LNHDA; CDR2 reads SQIVND (reference sequence). The CDR3 length is 16 residues. Trimming shortened V by 5 bases and J by 7 bases, and 21 bases separated the two germline ends. The CDR3 sequence: CASSPQSPGWLNEQFF. DNA of the CDR3: TGTGCCAGTAGTCCACAAAGTCCAGGGTGGTTAAATGAGCAGTTCTTC.

This sequence joins TRBV12-3 or TRBV12-4 and TRBJ2-5, with D tentatively TRBD1 or TRBD2 (5 bases each). The ends were cut back, 5 bases at V and 11 bases at J, with 12 bases in the middle. CDR3 length equals 11 residues. DNA of the CDR3: TGTGCCAGCAGTCCCGGGGCGGGTCAGTACTTC. This codes for CASSPGAGQYF.

This clonotype appeared a few times. The chain is built from TRBV18 and TRBJ1-5, with D hard to call. Germline V gene lookup returns CDR1 KGHSH and CDR2 LQKENI. The CDR3 covers 15 residues. V dropped 6 bases and J dropped 4 bases, with 16 bases sitting between them. CDR3 DNA: TGTGCCAGCTCCCCCGGACTGCGGGATAATCAGCCCCAGCATTTT. It codes for CASSPGLRDNQPQHF.

This clonotype was counted only a few times. This chain links TRBV12-3 or TRBV12-4 with TRBJ2-5; 7 positions agree with TRBD2. The CDR3 extends over 13 amino acids. Trimming at V came to 6 bases and at J to 3 bases, leaving 4 bases not matched to a gene. The CDR3 is CASSPSGEETQYF. The CDR3 nucleotides are TGTGCCAGCAGCCCCAGCGGGGAAGAGACCCAGTACTTC.

The V gene is TRBV15, the J gene TRBJ2-3, with TRBD1 identical over 7 bases. The CDR3 contains 15 residues. The V gene end was trimmed by 3 bases and the J gene end by 5 bases; junction bases not matched to a gene: 8. CDR1 and CDR2 (germline): LNHNV, YYDKDF (reference sequence). The CDR3 DNA sequence: TGTGCCACCAGCAGCCGGGACAGTGAGGGAGATACGCAGTATTTT. Translating it yields CATSSRDSEGDTQYF. Combining the CDR3 with reference TRBV15 and TRBJ2-3 gives the whole variable domain DAMVIQNPRYQVTQFGKPVTLSCSQTLNHNVMYWYQQKSSQAPKLLFHYYDKDFNNEADTPDNFQSRRPNTSFCFLDIRSPGLGDTAMYLCATSSRDSEGDTQYFGPGTRLTVL.

V is TRBV30 and J is TRBJ1-1; D uncertain. Germline values: CDR1 GTSNPN, CDR2 SVGIG (reference sequence). V was clipped by 0 bases and J by 0 bases, with 11 bases between them. This CDR3 comprises 15 residues. CDR3 sequence: CAWSVLSSMNTEAFF. CDR3 coding DNA: TGTGCCTGGAGTGTACTAAGCTCAATGAACACTGAAGCTTTCTTT. The full variable domain, rest sourced from reference TRBV30 and TRBJ1-1, is SQTIHQWPATLVQPVGSPLSLECTVEGTSNPNLYWYRQAAGRGLQLLFYSVGIGQISSEVPQNLSASRPQDRQFILSSKKLLLSDSGFYLCAWSVLSSMNTEAFFGQGTRLTVV.

The rearrangement joins TRBV20-1 to TRBJ1-1; D unclear. Trimming took off 0 bases at V and 2 bases at J, with 10 bases between the two ends. This CDR3 is 14 amino acids long. Germline V lookup: CDR1 DFQATT, CDR2 SNEGSKA (reference sequence). The CDR3: CSARDQWGNTEAFF. The CDR3 nucleotides are TGCAGTGCTAGAGATCAATGGGGAAACACTGAAGCTTTCTTT.